This T cell receptor (beta chain) was profiled in a study of T cells in Graves' hyperthyroidism and ophthalmopathy. Using RNA transcripts as the source, TCR beta CDR3 regions were amplified. HTBI primers were used for first-round RT-PCR of the TCR CDR3. TCRdb passed the multiplex PCR reads through MiXCR, listing each CDR3 protein once. Of some 270,000 distinct CDR3 sequences in the sample, about an eighth are singletons; the top ten hold 7% to 8.5%. The CDR3 spans 11 residues. V lost 10 bases to trimming and J lost 6 bases; unmatched junction nucleotides: 5. Germline CDR1 KGHDR, CDR2 SFDVKD. This clonotype was seen many times. Its antigen is still unknown. Patients aged 18 to 65 with hyperthyroidism were newly diagnosed, with duration under 2 months. Diagnosis relied on clinical symptoms, serum thyroxine and TRAb, thyroid ultrasound and orbital computed tomography. Fresh peripheral blood, 8 to 10 ml, was the source of the PBMCs.

Points from the study as a whole: In blood, most of the thyroid clonotypes expanded above 0.001 were also present.

The specimen was blood. V usage is TRBV24-1 and J usage is TRBJ2-7, with 7 bases lining up with TRBD1. This receptor was identified in a woman younger than 45 with Graves' hyperthyroidism that later progressed to Graves' ophthalmopathy. CDR3 sequence (DNA): TGTGCCACGGGTACAGGGGTCGAGCAGTACTTC. Protein sequence: CATGTGVEQYF.